This T cell receptor beta chain was captured in a study of human T cells and chemical hapten exposure. Study-wide results and caveats: With DPC sensitization, TCRs exceeding 1 in 1000 frequency showed no change.

Via MiXCR, TCRdb re-called the RACE reads, giving one row per CDR3 protein. The table shows 40,000 to 50,000 distinct CDR3 sequences, with around 12% occurring only once. CDR1 SQVTM and CDR2 ANQGSEA come from the germline V gene. V lost 4 bases and J lost 7, with 14 bases in between. The CDR3 is made up of 13 amino acids. As to time point: pre-sensitization, week 0. Indicated treatment: therapeutic diphenylcyclopropenone sensitization with weekly scalp DPC. Researchers sampled blood before each patch test went on. This clonotype was counted between two and nine times. Antigen specificity is unknown. The sequencing here drew on whole blood, taken in connection with sensitization to the hapten diphenylcyclopropenone (DPC). The sequence was obtained from a woman aged 25-40 years with alopecia areata. Some clones in this sample may be carry-over from other donors' samples. J is TRBJ2-4 and V is TRBV29-1; D gene uncertain. CDR3 in amino acids: CSVAGTPRNIQYF. The DNA of the CDR3 is TGCAGCGTTGCCGGCACCCCTAGGAACATTCAGTACTTC.